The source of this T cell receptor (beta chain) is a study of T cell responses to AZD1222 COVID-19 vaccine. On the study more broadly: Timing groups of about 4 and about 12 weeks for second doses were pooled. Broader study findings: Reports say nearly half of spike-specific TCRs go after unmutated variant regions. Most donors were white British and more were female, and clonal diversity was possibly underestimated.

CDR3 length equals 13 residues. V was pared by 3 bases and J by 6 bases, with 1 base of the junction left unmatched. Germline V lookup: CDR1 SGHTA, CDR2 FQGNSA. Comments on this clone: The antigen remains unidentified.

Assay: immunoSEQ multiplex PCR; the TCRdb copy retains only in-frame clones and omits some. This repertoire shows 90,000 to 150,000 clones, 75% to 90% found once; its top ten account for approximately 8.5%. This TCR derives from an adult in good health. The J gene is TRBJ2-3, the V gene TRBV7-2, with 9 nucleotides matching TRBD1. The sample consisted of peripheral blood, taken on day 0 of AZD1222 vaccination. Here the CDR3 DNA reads TGTGCCAGCAGCTTTGGACAGGGGGATACGCAGTATTTT. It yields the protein CASSFGQGDTQYF. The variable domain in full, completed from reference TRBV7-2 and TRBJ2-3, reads GAGVSQSPSNKVTEKGKDVELRCDPISGHTALYWYRQSLGQGLEFLIYFQGNSAPDKSGLPSDRFSAERTGGSVSTLTIQRTQQEDSAVYLCASSFGQGDTQYFGPGTRLTVL.